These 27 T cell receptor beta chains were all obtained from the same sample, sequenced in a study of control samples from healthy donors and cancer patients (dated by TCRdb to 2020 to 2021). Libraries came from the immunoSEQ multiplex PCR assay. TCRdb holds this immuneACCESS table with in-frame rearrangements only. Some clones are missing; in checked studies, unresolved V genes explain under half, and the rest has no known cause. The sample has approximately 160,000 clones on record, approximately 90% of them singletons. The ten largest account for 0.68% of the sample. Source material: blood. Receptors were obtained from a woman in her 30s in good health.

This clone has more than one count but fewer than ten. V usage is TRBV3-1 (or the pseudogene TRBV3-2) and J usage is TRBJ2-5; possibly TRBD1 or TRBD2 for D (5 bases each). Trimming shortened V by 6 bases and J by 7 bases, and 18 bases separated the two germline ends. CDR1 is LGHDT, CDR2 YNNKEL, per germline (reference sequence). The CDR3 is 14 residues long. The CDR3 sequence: CASRDWDGPRTQYF. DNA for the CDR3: TGTGCCAGCAGGGACTGGGACGGTCCAAGGACCCAGTACTTC.

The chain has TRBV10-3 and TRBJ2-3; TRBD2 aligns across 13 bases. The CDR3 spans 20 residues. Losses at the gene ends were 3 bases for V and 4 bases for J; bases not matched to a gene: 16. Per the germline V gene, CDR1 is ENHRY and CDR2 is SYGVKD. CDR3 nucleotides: TGTGCCATCAGTGACCCGGGACTAGCGGGACCTTCCCCCTTTTCAGATACGCAGTATTTT. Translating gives CAISDPGLAGPSPFSDTQYF.

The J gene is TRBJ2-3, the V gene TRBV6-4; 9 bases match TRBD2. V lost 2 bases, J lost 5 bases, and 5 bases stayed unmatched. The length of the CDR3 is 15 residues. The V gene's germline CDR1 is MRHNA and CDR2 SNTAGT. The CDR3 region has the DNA TGTGCCAGCAGTGACGTAGCGGGAGCGGTAGATACGCAGTATTTT. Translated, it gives CASSDVAGAVDTQYF.

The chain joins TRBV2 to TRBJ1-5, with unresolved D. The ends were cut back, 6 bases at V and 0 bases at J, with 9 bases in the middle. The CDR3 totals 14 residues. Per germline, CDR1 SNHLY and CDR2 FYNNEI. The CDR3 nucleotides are TGTGCCAGCAGGGCTACAGTTAGCAATCAGCCCCAGCATTTT. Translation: CASRATVSNQPQHF.

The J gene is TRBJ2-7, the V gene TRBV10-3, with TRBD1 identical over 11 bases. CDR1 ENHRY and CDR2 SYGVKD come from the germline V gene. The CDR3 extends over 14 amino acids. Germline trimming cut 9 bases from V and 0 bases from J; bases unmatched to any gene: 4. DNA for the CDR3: TGTGCCATAGGGACAGGGGGTAACTCCTACGAGCAGTACTTC. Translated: CAIGTGGNSYEQYF.

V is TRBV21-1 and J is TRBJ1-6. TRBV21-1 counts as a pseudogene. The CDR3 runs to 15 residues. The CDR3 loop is CASSLARGSYSPLHF. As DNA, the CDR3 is TGTGCCAGCAGCCTAGCTAGGGGATCATATTCACCCCTCCACTTT.

This CDR3 reads CASSPGWSTDTQYF. The CDR3 nucleotides read TGTGCCAGCTCACCCGGCTGGAGCACAGATACGCAGTATTTT. The V and J genes are TRBV18 and TRBJ2-3; D call uncertain. The CDR3 is 14 residues long. Per germline, CDR1 KGHSH and CDR2 LQKENI. V lost 3 bases and J 0 bases, leaving 7 bases between the germline ends.

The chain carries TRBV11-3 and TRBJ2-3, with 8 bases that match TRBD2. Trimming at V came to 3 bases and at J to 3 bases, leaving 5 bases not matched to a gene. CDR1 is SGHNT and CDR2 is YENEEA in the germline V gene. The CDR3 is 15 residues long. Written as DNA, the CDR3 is TGTGCCAGCAGCTTCGGCGGGAGGCCGACAGATACGCAGTATTTT. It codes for CASSFGGRPTDTQYF.

The CDR3 nucleotides read TGTGCCAGCAGCTTAAGTCTCCGGGACAGTAGGTCACCCCTCCACTTT. It translates to CASSLSLRDSRSPLHF. The V gene is TRBV7-9, the J gene TRBJ1-6; 7 bases match TRBD1. Germline V lookup: CDR1 SEHNR, CDR2 FQNEAQ (reference sequence). J gave up 10 bases and V 2 bases, and 11 bases lay outside the gene matches. This CDR3 is 16 amino acids long.

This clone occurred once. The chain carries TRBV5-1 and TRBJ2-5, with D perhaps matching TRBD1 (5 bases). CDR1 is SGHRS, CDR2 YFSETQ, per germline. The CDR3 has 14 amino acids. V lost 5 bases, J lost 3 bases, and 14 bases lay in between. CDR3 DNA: TGCGCCAGCAGTCAATCAGGGCGAGAAGAGACCCAGTACTTC. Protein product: CASSQSGREETQYF.

The CDR3 coding sequence is TGTGCCAGCAGCGTACGGGGTCCTGGGGCCAACGTCCTGACTTTC. It codes for CASSVRGPGANVLTF. The chain carries TRBV9 and TRBJ2-6, with D maybe TRBD2 (5 bases). Germline CDR1 and CDR2: SGDLS and YYNGEE. V was trimmed by 1 base and J by 2 bases, leaving 7 bases between them. The CDR3 covers 15 residues.

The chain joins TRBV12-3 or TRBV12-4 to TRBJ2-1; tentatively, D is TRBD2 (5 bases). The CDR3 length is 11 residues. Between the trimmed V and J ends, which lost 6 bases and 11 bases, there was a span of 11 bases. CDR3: CASRTRNQQFF. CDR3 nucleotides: TGTGCCAGCAGAACTAGGAATCAGCAGTTCTTC.

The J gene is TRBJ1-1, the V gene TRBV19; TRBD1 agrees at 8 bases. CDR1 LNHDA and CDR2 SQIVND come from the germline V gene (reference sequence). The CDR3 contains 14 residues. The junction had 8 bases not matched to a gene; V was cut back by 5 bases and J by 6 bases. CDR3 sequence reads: CASSPRGPMAEAFF. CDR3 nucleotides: TGTGCCAGTAGTCCCAGGGGGCCAATGGCTGAAGCTTTCTTT. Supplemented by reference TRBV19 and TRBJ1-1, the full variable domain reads DGGITQSPKYLFRKEGQNVTLSCEQNLNHDAMYWYRQDPGQGLRLIYYSQIVNDFQKGDIAEGYSVSREKKESFPLTVTSAQKNPTAFYLCASSPRGPMAEAFFGQGTRLTVV.

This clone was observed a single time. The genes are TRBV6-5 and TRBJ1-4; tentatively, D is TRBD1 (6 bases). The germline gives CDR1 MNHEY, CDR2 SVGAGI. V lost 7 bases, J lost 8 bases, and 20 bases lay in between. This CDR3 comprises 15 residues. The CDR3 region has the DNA TGTGCCAGCATAAGTCGGGGGGCCCGGGGAGAAAAACTGTTTTTT. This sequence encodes CASISRGARGEKLFF.

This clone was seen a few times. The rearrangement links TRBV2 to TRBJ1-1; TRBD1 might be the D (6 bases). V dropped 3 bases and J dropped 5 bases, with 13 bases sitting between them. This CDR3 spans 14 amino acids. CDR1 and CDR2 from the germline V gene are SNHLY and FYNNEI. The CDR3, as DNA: TGTGCCAGCAGTGACCAGGGGATCGGTACTGAAGCTTTCTTT. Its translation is CASSDQGIGTEAFF.

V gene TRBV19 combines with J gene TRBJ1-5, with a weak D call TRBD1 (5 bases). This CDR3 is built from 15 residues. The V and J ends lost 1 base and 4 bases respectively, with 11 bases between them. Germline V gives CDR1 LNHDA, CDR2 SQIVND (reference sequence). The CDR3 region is CASSIARQLNQPQHF. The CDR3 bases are TGTGCCAGTAGTATAGCGCGACAGCTTAATCAGCCCCAGCATTTT.

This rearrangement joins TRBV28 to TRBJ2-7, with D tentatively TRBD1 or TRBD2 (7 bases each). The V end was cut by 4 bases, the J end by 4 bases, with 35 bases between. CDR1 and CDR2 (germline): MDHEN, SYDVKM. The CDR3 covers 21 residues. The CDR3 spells CASSSRRRDSFKPGLRYEQYF. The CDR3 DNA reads TGTGCCAGCAGTTCGCGTAGACGGGACAGCTTTAAACCGGGACTACGTTACGAGCAGTACTTC.

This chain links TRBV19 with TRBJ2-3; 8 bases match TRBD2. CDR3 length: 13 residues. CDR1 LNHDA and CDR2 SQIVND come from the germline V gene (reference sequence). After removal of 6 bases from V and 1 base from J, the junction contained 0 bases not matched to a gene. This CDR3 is CASRLAGTDTQYF. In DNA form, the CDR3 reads TGTGCCAGTAGACTAGCGGGCACAGATACGCAGTATTTT.

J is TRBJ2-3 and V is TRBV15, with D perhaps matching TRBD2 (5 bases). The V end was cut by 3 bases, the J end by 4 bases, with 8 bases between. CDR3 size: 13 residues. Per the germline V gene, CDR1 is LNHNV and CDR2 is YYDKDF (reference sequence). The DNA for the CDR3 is TGTGCCACCAGCAGTTTGGAGGCAGATACGCAGTATTTT. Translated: CATSSLEADTQYF.

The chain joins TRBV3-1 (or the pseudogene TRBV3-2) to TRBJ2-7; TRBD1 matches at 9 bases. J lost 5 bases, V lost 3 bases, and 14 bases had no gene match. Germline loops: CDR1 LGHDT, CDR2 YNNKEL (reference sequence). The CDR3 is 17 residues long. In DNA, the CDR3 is TGTGCCAGCAGCCATTGGTCCCTCAGGGACAGGGACGACGAGCAGTACTTC. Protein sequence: CASSHWSLRDRDDEQYF.

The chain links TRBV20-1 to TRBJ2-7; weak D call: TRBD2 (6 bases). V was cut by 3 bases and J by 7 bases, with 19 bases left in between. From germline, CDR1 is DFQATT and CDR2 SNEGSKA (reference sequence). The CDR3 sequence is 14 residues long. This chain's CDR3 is CSASSPSVLGEQYF. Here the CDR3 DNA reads TGCAGTGCTAGTTCCCCTAGCGTATTGGGGGAGCAGTACTTC.

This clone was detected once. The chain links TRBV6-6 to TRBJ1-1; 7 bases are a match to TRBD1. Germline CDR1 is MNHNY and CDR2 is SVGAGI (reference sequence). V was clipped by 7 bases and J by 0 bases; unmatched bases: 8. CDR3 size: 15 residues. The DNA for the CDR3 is TGTGCCAGCACGGGCAGGGGGGGAATGAACACTGAAGCTTTCTTT. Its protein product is CASTGRGGMNTEAFF.

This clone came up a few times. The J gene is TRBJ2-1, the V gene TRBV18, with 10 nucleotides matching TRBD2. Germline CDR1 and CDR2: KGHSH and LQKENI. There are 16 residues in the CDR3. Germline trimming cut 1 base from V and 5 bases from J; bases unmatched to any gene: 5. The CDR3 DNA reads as TGTGCCAGCTCACCACGGAATCTAGCGGGAGACAATGAGCAGTTCTTC. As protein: CASSPRNLAGDNEQFF.

CDR3 amino acids: CASSPTDKIAQYF. DNA for the CDR3: TGTGCCAGCAGTCCCACGGACAAGATAGCGCAGTACTTC. The chain employs TRBV27 and TRBJ2-7; the D gene is possibly TRBD1 (5 bases). The V and J ends lost 5 bases and 9 bases respectively, with 17 bases between them. CDR1 is MNHEY and CDR2 is SMNVEV in the germline V gene (reference sequence). The CDR3 extends over 13 amino acids.

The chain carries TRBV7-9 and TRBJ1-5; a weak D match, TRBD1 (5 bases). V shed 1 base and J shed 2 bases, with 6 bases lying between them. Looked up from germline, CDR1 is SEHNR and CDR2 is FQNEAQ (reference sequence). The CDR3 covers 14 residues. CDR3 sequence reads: CASSLVGGNQPQHF. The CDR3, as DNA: TGTGCCAGCAGCTTAGTGGGGGGCAATCAGCCCCAGCATTTT.

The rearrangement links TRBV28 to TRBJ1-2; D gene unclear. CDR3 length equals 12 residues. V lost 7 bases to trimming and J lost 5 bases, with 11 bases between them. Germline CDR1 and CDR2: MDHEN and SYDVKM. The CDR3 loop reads CASTYGVYGYTF. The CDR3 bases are TGTGCCAGCACCTACGGGGTTTATGGCTACACCTTC.

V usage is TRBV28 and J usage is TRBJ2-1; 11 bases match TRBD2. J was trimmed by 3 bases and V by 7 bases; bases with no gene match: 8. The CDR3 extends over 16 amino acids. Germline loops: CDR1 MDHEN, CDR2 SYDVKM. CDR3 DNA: TGTGCCAGCACCCCCGCAACTAGCGGGAGCTACAATGAGCAGTTCTTC. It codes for CASTPATSGSYNEQFF.